This TCR beta chain was sequenced for a study of T cells after yellow fever vaccination. General study findings and limits: There was a possibility that FACS-sorted repertoires contained abundant clonotypes contaminating from the bulk population.

TCRdb used MiXCR to reprocess the 5' RACE reads, holding one entry per CDR3 protein. The sample contains a few hundred thousand distinct CDR3 sequences, around 6.5% of which appear only once. Germline V CDR1 and CDR2: SGHRS, YFSETQ. This CDR3 comprises 12 residues. V was shortened by 5 bases and J by 7 bases, with 10 bases between the two germline ends. Remarks on this clonotype: The antigen is unknown.

The genes are TRBV5-1 and TRBJ2-1; D gene uncertain. This material consisted of PBMCs, taken 5 days after the yellow fever booster vaccination. This receptor was identified in a man aged 25 to 45 who received the YFV17D yellow fever vaccine. The CDR3, as DNA: TGCGCCAGCAGGGCAGCGACAAATGAGCAGTTCTTC. As protein: CASRAATNEQFF.